The clone carrying this T cell receptor beta chain came up a few times. Antigen specificity is unknown. The length of the CDR3 is 19 residues. In germline, CDR1 is MGHRA, CDR2 YSYEKL. Trimming removed 3 bases from V and 5 bases from J, with 23 bases in between. Not a single patient had been given any form of treatment at any point before undergoing thyroid surgery. These data are taken from a study of metastatic and nonmetastatic thyroid tumors. Study summary: Repertoire data that came from the blood and tumor or nodule tissue of malignant and benign thyroid patients were compared. Study results and limitations: Malignant thyroid tumors reportedly exceeded benign nodules significantly in TCR beta diversity, with the difference appearing in blood and tumor.

Original analysis: A distant-metastasis classifier for papillary thyroid cancer was built using CDR3 differences across clinicopathological groups. TCRdb re-clonotyped the PCR reads through MiXCR. The V and J calls and clone size come from TCRdb's table, not from the authors' own analysis. The sample lists some 30,000 clones, 10% to 12% occurring once. V usage is TRBV4-1 and J usage is TRBJ1-6; possibly TRBD1 for D (5 bases). This clonotype was obtained from a female donor with papillary thyroid cancer or a benign thyroid nodule (not recorded which). Some clones in this sample may be carry-over from other donors' samples. Input material: blood. The CDR3 nucleotides read TGCGCCAGCAGCCACACCAGGGCTCTAACAGCTCTTAATAATTCACCCCTCCACTTT. It yields the protein CASSHTRALTALNNSPLHF.